The next 28 T cell receptor beta chains were all read from a single sample in a study of CD4 T cell repertoires in COVID-19. Assay: immunoSEQ multiplex PCR; the TCRdb copy retains only in-frame clones and omits some. The data contain some 80,000 clones, roughly four fifths of them singletons. The sample here was CD4+ T cells from peripheral blood, taken after recovery from COVID-19. The receptors shown here come from a human donor who had COVID-19.

This chain links TRBV5-4 with TRBJ2-1; either TRBD1 or TRBD2 may supply D (5 bases each). The germline V gene has CDR1 SGHNT and CDR2 YYREEE (reference sequence). The CDR3 sequence is 15 residues long. V was shortened by 0 bases and J by 7 bases, with 14 bases between the two germline ends. CDR3 residues: CASSLGTQGTNEQFF. As DNA, the CDR3 is TGTGCCAGCAGCTTGGGGACTCAGGGCACTAATGAGCAGTTCTTC.

V and J are TRBV28 and TRBJ2-5; D not resolved. V dropped 2 bases and J dropped 5 bases, with 9 bases sitting between them. From germline, CDR1 is MDHEN and CDR2 SYDVKM. The CDR3 consists of 13 residues. The CDR3 sequence is CASSLGEWETQYF. The CDR3 DNA is TGTGCCAGCAGTTTAGGGGAATGGGAGACCCAGTACTTC.

V and J are TRBV10-3 and TRBJ1-1; 8 bases match TRBD1. CDR1 and CDR2 (germline): ENHRY, SYGVKD. Trimming took 10 bases from V and 5 from J; bases not matched to a gene: 18. The CDR3 extends over 16 amino acids. The DNA of the CDR3 is TGTGCCACCCGAAGGGGTCAGACAGGGGACCTGACTGAAGCTTTCTTT. Protein product: CATRRGQTGDLTEAFF.

This clone was seen more than once but under ten times. The V gene is TRBV6-2 or TRBV6-3, the J gene TRBJ1-2; maybe TRBD1 (5 bases). With 6 bases removed from V and 8 bases from J, the gap between germline ends came to 16 bases. Germline values: CDR1 MNHEY, CDR2 SVGEGT. The CDR3 length is 13 residues. The CDR3 DNA is TGTGCCAGCAGCCCCCAGGGAGGAAGAGGCTACACCTTC. This gives the protein CASSPQGGRGYTF.

The J gene is TRBJ1-1, the V gene TRBV18, with D possibly TRBD1 on 5 matching bases. The CDR3 sequence is 13 residues long. Germline CDR1 and CDR2: KGHSH and LQKENI. V lost 3 bases and J lost 11, with 16 bases in between. CDR3 DNA: TGTGCCAGCTCACCGGATCCGGGACCGGGGGCTTTCTTT. It is translated as CASSPDPGPGAFF.

This clone was observed a single time. CDR3 residues: CASRQGGIGEAFF. In nucleotides, the CDR3 is TGTGCCAGCAGACAAGGGGGCATCGGTGAAGCTTTCTTT. The chain joins TRBV28 to TRBJ1-1, with TRBD1 matching over 7 bases. The V gene end was trimmed by 6 bases and the J gene end by 7 bases; junction bases not matched to a gene: 8. The CDR3 totals 13 residues. The germline gives CDR1 MDHEN, CDR2 SYDVKM.

The chain combines TRBV3-1 (or the pseudogene TRBV3-2) with TRBJ2-5; TRBD2 matches 8 bases. The CDR3 length is 15 residues. The ends lost 10 bases at V and 2 bases at J; junction bases unmatched: 12. The germline V gene has CDR1 LGHDT and CDR2 YNNKEL (reference sequence). DNA of the CDR3: TGTGCCACCGGGGGGGCTAGCGGGTTTCAAGAGACCCAGTACTTC. It yields the protein CATGGASGFQETQYF.

Written as DNA, the CDR3 is TGTGCCAGCAGCCAATCAAGACCCAGCTCCTATAATTCACCCCTCCACTTT. Amino acids: CASSQSRPSSYNSPLHF. The chain employs TRBV3-1 (or the pseudogene TRBV3-2) and TRBJ1-6; the D is unclear. Germline loops: CDR1 LGHDT, CDR2 YNNKEL (reference sequence). This CDR3 has 17 amino acids. Trimming removed 2 bases from V and 0 bases from J, with 11 bases in between.

The J gene is TRBJ2-5, the V gene TRBV3-1 (or the pseudogene TRBV3-2); D may match TRBD1 or TRBD2 (5 bases each). The V gene lost 1 base and the J gene lost 5 bases, with 11 bases spanning the gap. The CDR3 is 14 residues long. Germline V lookup: CDR1 LGHDT, CDR2 YNNKEL (reference sequence). In DNA form, the CDR3 reads TGTGCCAGCAGCCAAGTGAGGGGTAAGGAGACCCAGTACTTC. This gives the protein CASSQVRGKETQYF.

The sample holds a few counts of this clone. CDR3 bases: TGTGCCAGCAGCTCCGGGGGAGGGGAGATCACCGGGGAGCTGTTTTTT. Its protein is CASSSGGGEITGELFF. The V call is TRBV7-9, the J call TRBJ2-2, with TRBD2 identical over 7 bases. CDR1 is SEHNR and CDR2 is FQNEAQ in the germline V gene (reference sequence). V shed 4 bases and J 4 bases; nucleotides not matched to a gene: 9. The CDR3 sequence is 16 residues long.

The sample holds one count of this clone. V and J are TRBV5-4 and TRBJ1-2, with D hard to call. The length of the CDR3 is 15 residues. Trimming removed 0 bases from V and 2 bases from J, with 11 bases in between. Germline V gene sequence: CDR1 SGHNT, CDR2 YYREEE (reference sequence). CDR3 in amino acids: CASSLGTDLNYGYTF. The CDR3 DNA reads TGTGCCAGCAGCTTGGGTACAGACTTAAACTATGGCTACACCTTC.

The chain has TRBV28 and TRBJ2-7; TRBD2 might be the D (6 bases). Trimming shortened V by 7 bases and J by 0 bases, and 13 bases separated the two germline ends. The CDR3 runs to 14 residues. Per germline, CDR1 MDHEN and CDR2 SYDVKM. In nucleotides, the CDR3 is TGTGCCAGCAACCCGGGCGGGGTCTCCTACGAGCAGTACTTC. This gives the protein CASNPGGVSYEQYF.

Only one count was recorded for this clone. V usage is TRBV5-8 and J usage is TRBJ2-7; maybe TRBD1 (5 bases). Germline CDR1 and CDR2: SGHTS and YDEGEE. CDR3 length: 15 amino acids. With 4 bases removed from V and 1 base from J, the gap between germline ends came to 15 bases. The CDR3: CASSPSAGLSYEQYF. CDR3 coding DNA: TGTGCCAGCAGCCCCTCTGCAGGGCTATCCTACGAGCAGTACTTC.

This clone was detected once. The chain has TRBV7-2 and TRBJ1-2; no clear D. Germline CDR1 and CDR2: SGHTA and FQGNSA. CDR3 length: 14 residues. V was pared by 5 bases and J by 6 bases, with 16 bases between. The CDR3 DNA is TGTGCCAGCAGCCCCCCTGGAGGGAGGGATGGCTACACCTTC. Translated: CASSPPGGRDGYTF.

The gene calls are TRBV29-1 and TRBJ2-1, with D possibly TRBD2 on 5 matching bases. This CDR3 has 11 amino acids. CDR1 and CDR2 (germline): SQVTM, ANQGSEA. V gave up 7 bases and J gave up 4 bases, with 8 bases separating them. CDR3 coding DNA: TGCAGCGGCTGGACTTACAATGAGCAGTTCTTC. Residues: CSGWTYNEQFF.

This CDR3 reads CASSQGWGAGQPQHF. In DNA, the CDR3 is TGTGCCAGCAGCCAAGGCTGGGGGGCCGGTCAGCCCCAGCATTTT. The chain has TRBV3-1 (or the pseudogene TRBV3-2) and TRBJ1-5; weak D call: TRBD1 (6 bases). This CDR3 spans 15 amino acids. CDR1 and CDR2 (germline): LGHDT, YNNKEL (reference sequence). Trimming took 1 base from V and 6 from J, leaving 13 bases between them.

The CDR3 DNA is TGTGCCACCAGCAGAGGGGGACAAGCGGGCATTCAGTACTTC. Amino acid sequence: CATSRGGQAGIQYF. The chain has TRBV15 and TRBJ2-4; D may match TRBD1 or TRBD2 (6 bases each). From germline, CDR1 is LNHNV and CDR2 YYDKDF (reference sequence). The CDR3 spans 14 residues. The V end was cut by 1 base, the J end by 9 bases, with 13 bases between.

The chain employs TRBV27 and TRBJ2-2; D remains unclear. V was cut by 3 bases and J by 7 bases, with 15 bases left in between. The CDR3 extends over 15 amino acids. The germline gives CDR1 MNHEY, CDR2 SMNVEV (reference sequence). DNA for the CDR3: TGTGCCAGCAGTTTGGTGGGGTTAGGAATCGGGGAGCTGTTTTTT. It codes for CASSLVGLGIGELFF.

This chain uses TRBV11-2 with TRBJ1-1; 10 bases map to TRBD1. Germline CDR1 SGHAT, CDR2 FQNNGV. This CDR3 has 15 residues. V lost 2 bases to trimming and J lost 7 bases; unmatched junction nucleotides: 7. DNA of the CDR3: TGTGCCAGCAGCTTAAGCCTGGGACAGGGGTTTGAAGCTTTCTTT. Amino acid sequence: CASSLSLGQGFEAFF.

This chain connects TRBV5-8 to TRBJ1-1; D possibly corresponds to TRBD1 (5 bases). The CDR3 contains 14 residues. V shed 0 bases and J shed 11 bases, with 17 bases lying between them. Germline CDR1 is SGHTS and CDR2 is YDEGEE. The CDR3 bases are TGTGCCAGCAGCTTGGCCCGTGGGGGTCGGGGCGCTTTCTTT. Its protein is CASSLARGGRGAFF.

The rearrangement uses TRBV18 and TRBJ2-5, with TRBD2 as a possible D gene (6 bases). V was trimmed by 2 bases and J by 5 bases, leaving 9 bases between them. Germline-derived CDR1 and CDR2 are KGHSH and LQKENI. The CDR3 consists of 13 residues. The chain's CDR3 is CASSPGGVETQYF. CDR3 bases: TGTGCCAGCTCACCAGGCGGGGTGGAGACCCAGTACTTC.

The rearrangement links TRBV5-1 to TRBJ2-6; D is possibly TRBD2 (6 bases). The V gene lost 9 bases and the J gene lost 2 bases, with 15 bases spanning the gap. This CDR3 comprises 15 residues. In germline, CDR1 is SGHRS, CDR2 YFSETQ. CDR3 sequence: CATRAAGTGANVLTF. As DNA, the CDR3 is TGCGCCACAAGGGCGGCGGGGACTGGGGCCAACGTCCTGACTTTC.

The chain is built from TRBV7-9 and TRBJ1-2; no reliable D call. The V gene lost 5 bases and the J gene lost 5 bases, with 18 bases spanning the gap. The CDR3 is made up of 15 amino acids. Germline CDR1 SEHNR, CDR2 FQNEAQ (reference sequence). The CDR3 sequence is CASSLGSAPVYGYTF. Written as DNA, the CDR3 is TGTGCCAGCAGCCTAGGGTCGGCTCCGGTTTATGGCTACACCTTC.

The genes are TRBV28 and TRBJ2-3; 14 nucleotides line up with TRBD2. V shed 6 bases, J shed 0 bases, and the junction held 8 bases outside the gene matches. Germline V CDR1 and CDR2: MDHEN, SYDVKM. CDR3 length: 18 amino acids. CDR3: CASRSRTSGGMSTDTQYF. The CDR3 nucleotides are TGTGCCAGCAGGTCTAGGACTAGCGGGGGGATGAGCACAGATACGCAGTATTTT.

The V and J genes are TRBV2 and TRBJ1-3; D is uncertain. There are 12 residues in the CDR3. Germline CDR1 reads SNHLY; CDR2 reads FYNNEI. V gave up 0 bases and J gave up 4 bases, with 1 base separating them. CDR3 bases: TGTGCCAGCAGTGAAGCGGGAAACACCATATATTTT. Amino acids: CASSEAGNTIYF.

V usage is TRBV2 and J usage is TRBJ2-3; D is ambiguous. Germline loops: CDR1 SNHLY, CDR2 FYNNEI. The CDR3 consists of 14 residues. V was clipped by 1 base and J by 4 bases, with 9 bases between them. The CDR3 region has the DNA TGTGCCAGCAGTGAAGGTGCTTCTGCAGATACGCAGTATTTT. Residues: CASSEGASADTQYF.

The chain links TRBV19 to TRBJ1-2; 9 bases align to TRBD1. V lost 4 bases, J lost 0 bases, and 6 bases stayed unmatched. The germline gives CDR1 LNHDA, CDR2 SQIVND (reference sequence). This CDR3 contains 16 residues. CDR3 DNA: TGTGCCAGTAGTAGGGGACAGGGAAGCGCTAACTATGGCTACACCTTC. Translating gives CASSRGQGSANYGYTF.

The chain employs TRBV19 and TRBJ1-2; the D is unclear. The CDR3 runs 13 residues. Germline V gene data show CDR1 as LNHDA and CDR2 as SQIVND (reference sequence). Trimming removed 0 bases at V and 5 bases at J, with 7 bases between. CDR3 in amino acids: CASSIDTFYGYTF. Here the CDR3 DNA reads TGTGCCAGTAGTATAGATACTTTTTATGGCTACACCTTC.